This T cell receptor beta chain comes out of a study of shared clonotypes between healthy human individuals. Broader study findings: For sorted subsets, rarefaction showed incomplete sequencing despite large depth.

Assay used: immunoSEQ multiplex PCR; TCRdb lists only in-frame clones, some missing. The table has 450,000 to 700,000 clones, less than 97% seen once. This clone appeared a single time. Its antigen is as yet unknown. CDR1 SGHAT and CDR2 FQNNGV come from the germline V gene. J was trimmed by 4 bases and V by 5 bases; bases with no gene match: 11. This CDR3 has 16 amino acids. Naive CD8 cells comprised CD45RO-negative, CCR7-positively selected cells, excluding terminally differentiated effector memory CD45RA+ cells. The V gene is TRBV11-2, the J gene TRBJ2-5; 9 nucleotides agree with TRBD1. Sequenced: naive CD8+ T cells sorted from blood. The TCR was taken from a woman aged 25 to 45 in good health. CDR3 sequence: CASSPGTGWDSETQYF. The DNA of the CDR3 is TGTGCCAGCAGCCCCGGGACAGGGTGGGATTCAGAGACCCAGTACTTC.